Shown below are 9 T cell receptor beta chains from a single sample sequenced in a study of shared clonotypes between healthy human individuals. The table came from immunoSEQ multiplex PCR; TCRdb's copy has only in-frame clones and leaves some out. The sample holds roughly 2,300,000 clones; under 95% are singletons and the top ten take approximately 0.41%. Sequencing was done on a sample of naive CD4+ T cells from PBMCs. Indicated subset: CD45RA+ positively selected. The source of these receptors is a man aged 18 to 30 in good health. Some clones in this sample may be carry-over from other donors' samples.

The V call is TRBV10-3, the J call TRBJ2-5; D not resolved. V shed 4 bases and J shed 0 bases, with 3 bases lying between them. The CDR3 length is 12 residues. Per germline, CDR1 ENHRY and CDR2 SYGVKD. The CDR3 region has the DNA TGTGCCATCAGTGGGGACCAAGAGACCCAGTACTTC. Its protein product is CAISGDQETQYF.

The rearrangement uses TRBV28 and TRBJ2-7; 11 bases align to TRBD1. Germline V gene sequence: CDR1 MDHEN, CDR2 SYDVKM. This CDR3 is 15 amino acids long. The V and J ends lost 4 bases and 3 bases, in that order; junction bases with no gene match: 5. The DNA of the CDR3 is TGTGCCAGCAGTTCCCACGGGACAGGGGGCTACGAGCAGTACTTC. As protein: CASSSHGTGGYEQYF. Together with reference TRBV28 and TRBJ2-7, the CDR3 gives the full variable domain: DVKVTQSSRYLVKRTGEKVFLECVQDMDHENMFWYRQDPGLGLRLIYFSYDVKMKEKGDIPEGYSVSREKKERFSLILESASTNQTSMYLCASSSHGTGGYEQYFGPGTRLTVT.

The V and J genes are TRBV5-1 and TRBJ2-1, with D perhaps TRBD1 (6 bases). This CDR3 has 15 amino acids. The V end lost 1 base, the J end lost 3 bases, and 11 bases lay between the germline ends. Germline-derived CDR1 and CDR2 are SGHRS and YFSETQ. The CDR3 DNA reads TGCGCCAGCAGCTTGTTCCAACAGGGCTACAATGAGCAGTTCTTC. This codes for CASSLFQQGYNEQFF. The full variable domain, rest sourced from reference TRBV5-1 and TRBJ2-1, is KAGVTQTPRYLIKTRGQQVTLSCSPISGHRSVSWYQQTPGQGLQFLFEYFSETQRNKGNFPGRFSGRQFSNSRSEMNVSTLELGDSALYLCASSLFQQGYNEQFFGPGTRLTVL.

J is TRBJ2-7 and V is TRBV11-3, with D maybe TRBD2 (6 bases). V gave up 1 base and J gave up 3 bases, with 10 bases separating them. CDR3 length equals 14 residues. Germline assignment: CDR1 SGHNT and CDR2 YENEEA. CDR3 bases: TGTGCCAGCAGCTTAGCGGGCGGGAACTACGAGCAGTACTTC. Protein product: CASSLAGGNYEQYF.

The chain carries TRBV6-6 and TRBJ2-4; a weak D match, TRBD1 (6 bases). The CDR3 is made up of 15 amino acids. CDR1 and CDR2 from the germline V gene are MNHNY and SVGAGI (reference sequence). V shed 4 bases and J shed 1 base, with 11 bases lying between them. CDR3 nucleotide sequence: TGTGCCAGCAGTTCAGGGGCATCGGCCAAAAACATTCAGTACTTC. Translation gives CASSSGASAKNIQYF.

The rearrangement joins TRBV6-6 to TRBJ1-4, with D unresolved. Trimming left V 8 bases short and J 8 bases short, with 12 bases between. The CDR3 runs to 12 residues. Germline V gives CDR1 MNHNY, CDR2 SVGAGI (reference sequence). This chain's CDR3 is CASRRAGEKLFF. CDR3 bases: TGTGCCAGCCGACGGGCCGGGGAAAAACTGTTTTTT.

The chain's CDR3 is CASSLEVGRGMEAFF. The CDR3 DNA reads TGTGCCAGCAGCTTAGAGGTGGGACGCGGTATGGAAGCTTTCTTT. The rearrangement links TRBV7-2 to TRBJ1-1; a possible D gene is TRBD1 (5 bases). CDR3 length: 15 residues. Germline CDR1 reads SGHTA; CDR2 reads FQGNSA. The V and J ends lost 1 base and 8 bases respectively, with 17 bases between them.

This rearrangement joins TRBV9 to TRBJ2-3; D is unresolved. Trimming removed 4 bases from V and 4 bases from J, with 7 bases in between. CDR3 length: 12 amino acids. CDR1 is SGDLS and CDR2 is YYNGEE in the germline V gene. The CDR3 protein is CASSLVADTQYF. As DNA, the CDR3 is TGTGCCAGCAGCCTTGTCGCAGATACGCAGTATTTT.

The chain couples TRBV19 to TRBJ2-6; D is perhaps TRBD1 (6 bases). Trimming removed 2 bases at V and 0 bases at J, with 14 bases between. Germline-derived CDR1 and CDR2 are LNHDA and SQIVND (reference sequence). This CDR3 region has 18 residues. The DNA for the CDR3 is TGTGCCAGTAGTATACTGGGGGCTTGGAACTCTGGGGCCAACGTCCTGACTTTC. This sequence encodes CASSILGAWNSGANVLTF.